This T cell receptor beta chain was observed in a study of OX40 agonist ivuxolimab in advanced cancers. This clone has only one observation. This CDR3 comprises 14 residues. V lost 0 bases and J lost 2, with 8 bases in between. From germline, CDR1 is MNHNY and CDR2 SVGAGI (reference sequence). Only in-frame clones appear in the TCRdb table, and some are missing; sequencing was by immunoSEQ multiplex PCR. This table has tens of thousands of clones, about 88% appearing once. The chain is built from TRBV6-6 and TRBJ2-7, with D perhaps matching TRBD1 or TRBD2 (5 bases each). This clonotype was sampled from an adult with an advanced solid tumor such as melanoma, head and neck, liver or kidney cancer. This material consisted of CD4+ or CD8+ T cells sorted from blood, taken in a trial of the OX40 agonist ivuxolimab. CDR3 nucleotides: TGTGCCAGCAGTTACTCCGGGACCCCCTACGAGCAGTACTTC. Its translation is CASSYSGTPYEQYF.